This T cell receptor (beta chain) was observed in a study of blood T cell repertoires in COVID-19. The data were produced by immunoSEQ multiplex PCR, yet TCRdb's version contains in-frame clones alone and is incomplete. This sample has about 270,000 clones, with more than 80% found just once. The junction had 2 bases not matched to a gene; V was cut back by 4 bases and J by 1 base. The CDR3 is made up of 14 amino acids. Germline V gene sequence: CDR1 SGHKS, CDR2 YYEKEE (reference sequence). Source material: PBMCs or T cells enriched from blood (not recorded which). The sequence was collected from a woman aged 25 to 39 with acute COVID-19. The chain joins TRBV5-5 to TRBJ2-3; 8 positions match TRBD2. CDR3 bases: TGTGCCAGCAGCACTAGCGGCGGCACAGATACGCAGTATTTT. Amino acids: CASSTSGGTDTQYF.